Below, one T cell receptor (beta chain) is given with its context. Its specificity is unknown. Time point of the sample: blood 4 weeks post-SBRT, at nephrectomy. The treatment: 15 Gy SBRT to primary tumor, nephrectomy 4 weeks later. Serial blood draws occurred at baseline and 2 and 4 weeks post-SBRT. Sequencing was performed with immunoSEQ multiplex PCR; in TCRdb, only in-frame clones are kept and a portion is missing. Found here are 140,000 to 150,000 clones, roughly 90% of them singletons; the top ten hold around a sixth. This sample was included in a study of radiation and T cells in renal cell carcinoma. The CDR3 contains 19 residues. Germline lookup yields CDR1 LGHNA and CDR2 YNFKEQ. After removal of 0 bases from V and 6 bases from J, the junction contained 13 bases not matched to a gene. Study observations and caveats: Pretreatment tumor biopsies were lacking, so baseline clonotypes are unknown. Top tumor clonotypes rose in blood 2 weeks post-radiation, then contracted.

This chain joins TRBV4-2 and TRBJ2-7, with 14 bases that match TRBD2. This TCR was sampled from a woman aged 50 to 65 with renal cell carcinoma. This sample comprised blood, obtained from a patient whose treatment included radiotherapy and nephrectomy. The CDR3 loop is CASSQDGTSGSPTRGEQYF. The CDR3 DNA sequence: TGTGCCAGCAGCCAAGACGGGACTAGCGGGAGCCCAACCCGTGGCGAGCAGTACTTC.